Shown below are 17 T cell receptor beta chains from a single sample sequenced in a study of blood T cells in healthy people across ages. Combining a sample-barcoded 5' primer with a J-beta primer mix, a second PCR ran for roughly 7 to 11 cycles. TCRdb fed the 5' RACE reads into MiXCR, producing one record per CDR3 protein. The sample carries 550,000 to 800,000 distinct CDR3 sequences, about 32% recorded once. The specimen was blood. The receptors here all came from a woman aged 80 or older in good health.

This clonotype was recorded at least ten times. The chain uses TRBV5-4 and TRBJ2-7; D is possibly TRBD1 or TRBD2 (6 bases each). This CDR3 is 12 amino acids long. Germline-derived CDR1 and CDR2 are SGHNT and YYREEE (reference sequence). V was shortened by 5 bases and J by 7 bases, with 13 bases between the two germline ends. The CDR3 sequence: CASSGGPLEQYF. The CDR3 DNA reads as TGTGCCAGCAGTGGGGGGCCCCTGGAGCAGTACTTC.

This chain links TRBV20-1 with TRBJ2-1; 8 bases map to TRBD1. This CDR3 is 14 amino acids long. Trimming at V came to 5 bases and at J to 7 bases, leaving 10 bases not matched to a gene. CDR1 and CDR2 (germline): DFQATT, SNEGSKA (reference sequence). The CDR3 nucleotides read TGCAGTGCTGGGGAGGACAGGGTAAGAAATGAGCAGTTCTTC. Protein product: CSAGEDRVRNEQFF.

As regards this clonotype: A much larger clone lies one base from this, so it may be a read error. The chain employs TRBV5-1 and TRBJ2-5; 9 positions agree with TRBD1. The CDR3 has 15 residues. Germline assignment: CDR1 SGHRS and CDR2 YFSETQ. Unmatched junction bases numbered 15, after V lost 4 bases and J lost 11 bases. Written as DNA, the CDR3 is TGCGCCAGCAGCGTTAAGGGACAGGGTAGCGATGAGCAGTACTTC. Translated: CASSVKGQGSDEQYF.

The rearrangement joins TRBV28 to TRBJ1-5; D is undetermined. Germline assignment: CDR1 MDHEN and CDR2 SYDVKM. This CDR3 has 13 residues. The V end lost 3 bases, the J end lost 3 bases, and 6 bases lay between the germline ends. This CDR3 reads CASSFSINQPQHF. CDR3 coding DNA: TGTGCCAGCAGTTTCTCCATCAATCAGCCCCAGCATTTT. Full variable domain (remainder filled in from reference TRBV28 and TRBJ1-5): DVKVTQSSRYLVKRTGEKVFLECVQDMDHENMFWYRQDPGLGLRLIYFSYDVKMKEKGDIPEGYSVSREKKERFSLILESASTNQTSMYLCASSFSINQPQHFGDGTRLSIL.

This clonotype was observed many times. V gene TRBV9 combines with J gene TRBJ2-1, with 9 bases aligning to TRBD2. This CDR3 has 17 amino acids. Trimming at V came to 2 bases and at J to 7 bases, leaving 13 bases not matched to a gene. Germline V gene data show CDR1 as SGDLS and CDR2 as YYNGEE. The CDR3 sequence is CASSVVPGTSNRNEQFF. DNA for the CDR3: TGTGCCAGCAGCGTTGTTCCCGGGACTAGCAATCGGAATGAGCAGTTCTTC.

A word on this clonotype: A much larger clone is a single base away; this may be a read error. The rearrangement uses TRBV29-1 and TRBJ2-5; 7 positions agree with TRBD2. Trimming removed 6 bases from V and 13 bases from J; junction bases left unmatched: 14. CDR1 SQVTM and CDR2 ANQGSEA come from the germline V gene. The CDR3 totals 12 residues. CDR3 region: CSVLPTSGVGYF. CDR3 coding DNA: TGCAGCGTCCTACCCACAAGCGGGGTGGGGTACTTC.

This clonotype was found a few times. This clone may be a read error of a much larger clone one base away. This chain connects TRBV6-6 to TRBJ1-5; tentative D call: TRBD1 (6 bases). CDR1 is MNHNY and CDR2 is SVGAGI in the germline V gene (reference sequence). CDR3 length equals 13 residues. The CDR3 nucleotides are TGTACCAGCAGTTACGGGGGCGATCAGCCCCAGCATTTT. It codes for CTSSYGGDQPQHF.

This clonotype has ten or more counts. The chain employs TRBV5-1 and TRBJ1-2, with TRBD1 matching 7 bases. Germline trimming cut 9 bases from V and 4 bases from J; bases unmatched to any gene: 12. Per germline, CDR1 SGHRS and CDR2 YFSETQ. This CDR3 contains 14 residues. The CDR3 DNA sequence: TGCGCCACCAAATTAGGGACAGCTCTCTATGGCTACACCTTC. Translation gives CATKLGTALYGYTF.

The CDR3 bases are TGTGCCAGCAGTAAGATGACAGGGTGGGTGACTGAAGCTTTCTTT. Its protein is CASSKMTGWVTEAFF. The chain is built from TRBV6-2 or TRBV6-3 and TRBJ1-1; TRBD1 matches at 7 bases. The CDR3 has 15 residues. The junction had 11 bases not matched to a gene; V was cut back by 5 bases and J by 5 bases. Germline CDR1 and CDR2: MNHEY and SVGEGT.

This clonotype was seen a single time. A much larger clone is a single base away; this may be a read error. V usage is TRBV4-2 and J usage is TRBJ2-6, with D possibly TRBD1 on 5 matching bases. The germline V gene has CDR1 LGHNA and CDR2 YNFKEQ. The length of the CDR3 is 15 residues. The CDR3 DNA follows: TGTGCCAGCAGTGGTGGATTGGCTGGGGCCAACGTCCGGACTTTC. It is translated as CASSGGLAGANVRTF.

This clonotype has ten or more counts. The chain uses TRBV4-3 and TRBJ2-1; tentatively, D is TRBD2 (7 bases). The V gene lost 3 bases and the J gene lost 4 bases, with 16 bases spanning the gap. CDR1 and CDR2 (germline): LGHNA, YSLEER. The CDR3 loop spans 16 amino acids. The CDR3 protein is CASSQAGEGGYNEQFF. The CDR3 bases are TGCGCCAGCAGCCAGGCCGGGGAGGGGGGATACAATGAGCAGTTCTTC.

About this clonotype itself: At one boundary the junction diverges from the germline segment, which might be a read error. CDR3 sequence reads: CASSLAGDRRETQYF. The CDR3 DNA reads as TGTGCTAGCAGCTTAGCCGGAGACAGAAGGGAGACCCAGTACTTC. The chain recombines TRBV7-7 with TRBJ2-5, with D tentatively TRBD1 (5 bases). The germline CDR1 and CDR2 sequences are SSHAT and FNYEAQ (reference sequence). CDR3 length equals 15 residues.

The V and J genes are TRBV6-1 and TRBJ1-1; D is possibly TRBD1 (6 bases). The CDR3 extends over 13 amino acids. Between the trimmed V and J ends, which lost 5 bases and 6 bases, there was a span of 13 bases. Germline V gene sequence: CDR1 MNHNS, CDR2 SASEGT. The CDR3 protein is CASSPIGTPEAFF. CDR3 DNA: TGTGCCAGCAGTCCTATTGGGACACCTGAAGCTTTCTTT.

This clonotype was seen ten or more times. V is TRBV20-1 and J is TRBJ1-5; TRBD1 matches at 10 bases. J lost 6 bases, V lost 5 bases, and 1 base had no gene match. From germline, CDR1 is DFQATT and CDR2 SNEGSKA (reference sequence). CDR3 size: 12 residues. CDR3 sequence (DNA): TGCAGTGCTTGGGACAGGGGTCAGCCCCAGCATTTT. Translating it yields CSAWDRGQPQHF.

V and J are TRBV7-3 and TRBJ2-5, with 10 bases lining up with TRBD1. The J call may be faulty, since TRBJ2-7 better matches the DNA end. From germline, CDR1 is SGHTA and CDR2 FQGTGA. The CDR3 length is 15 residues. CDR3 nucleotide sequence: TGTGCCAGCAGCCCATCCGGGACAGGGGTCTACGAGCAGTACTTC. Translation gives CASSPSGTGVYEQYF.

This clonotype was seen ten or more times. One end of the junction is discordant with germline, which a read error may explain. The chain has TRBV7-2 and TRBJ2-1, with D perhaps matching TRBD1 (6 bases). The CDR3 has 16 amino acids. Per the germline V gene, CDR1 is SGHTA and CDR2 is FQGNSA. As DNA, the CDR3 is TGTGCCAGCAGCCAAATACCCCGAGGGGGTTACAAAGAGCAGTTCTTC. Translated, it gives CASSQIPRGGYKEQFF.

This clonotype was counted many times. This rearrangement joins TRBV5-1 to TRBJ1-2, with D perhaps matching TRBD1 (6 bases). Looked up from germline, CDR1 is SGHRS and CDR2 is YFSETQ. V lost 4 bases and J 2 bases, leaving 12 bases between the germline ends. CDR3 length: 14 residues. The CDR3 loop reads CASSPWTDNYGYTF. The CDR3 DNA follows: TGCGCCAGCAGCCCGTGGACAGACAACTATGGCTACACCTTC.